Listed here are 8 T cell receptor beta chains from one sample, sequenced in a study of blood T cells in healthy people across ages. A second roughly 7 to 11 cycle PCR used barcoded and J-beta primers. TCRdb redid the calling of the 5' RACE reads with MiXCR, one entry per CDR3 protein. The data hold over 750,000 distinct CDR3 sequences, with 20% to 25% observed a single time. These data also formed part of another study, on T cells of mothers and their children.

Sequencing was carried out using blood. The receptors here all came from a boy younger than 18 in good health.

This clonotype occurred a few times. The chain employs TRBV7-2 and TRBJ2-3, with D possibly matching TRBD2 (5 bases). Trimming removed 1 base at V and 4 bases at J, with 9 bases between. Germline CDR1 and CDR2: SGHTA and FQGNSA. There are 14 residues in the CDR3. The CDR3 DNA sequence: TGTGCCAGCAGCTTAGTAGCGAGATCAGATACGCAGTATTTT. Its protein is CASSLVARSDTQYF.

The chain has TRBV25-1 and TRBJ2-1, with D uncertain. Trimming took off 1 base at V and 11 bases at J, with 12 bases between the two ends. This CDR3 region has 13 residues. The V gene's germline CDR1 is MGHDK and CDR2 SYGVNS. The CDR3 spells CASSELTVAQQFF. CDR3 coding DNA: TGTGCCAGCAGTGAATTGACGGTGGCCCAGCAGTTCTTC.

The DNA for the CDR3 is TGTGCCAGCAGTTTATCGACAGGGGGCTACAATGAGCAGTTCTTC. Translating gives CASSLSTGGYNEQFF. V gene TRBV27 combines with J gene TRBJ2-7, with 9 positions matching TRBD1. The J call is doubtful: the DNA matches TRBJ2-1 better. Germline-derived CDR1 and CDR2 are MNHEY and SMNVEV (reference sequence). The CDR3 totals 15 residues.

The chain has TRBV3-1 and TRBJ2-5; a weak D match, TRBD2 (5 bases). V was clipped by 0 bases and J by 5 bases, with 10 bases between them. The CDR3 is 14 residues long. Germline CDR1 LGHDT, CDR2 YNNKEL (reference sequence). In DNA, the CDR3 is TGTGCCAGCAGCCAAGATGCTAGCTGGGAGACCCAGTACTTC. This gives the protein CASSQDASWETQYF.

This clonotype was observed a handful of times. The chain couples TRBV7-2 to TRBJ1-4; D unclear. This CDR3 region has 13 residues. Trimming shortened V by 2 bases and J by 5 bases, and 6 bases separated the two germline ends. Germline lookup yields CDR1 SGHTA and CDR2 FQGNSA. The CDR3 nucleotides are TGTGCCAGCAGCTTATGGACGAATGAAAAACTGTTTTTT. This codes for CASSLWTNEKLFF.

This clonotype was seen a handful of times. The chain joins TRBV20-1 to TRBJ2-4, with 11 bases matching TRBD2. Germline V gives CDR1 DFQATT, CDR2 SNEGSKA (reference sequence). The ends lost 0 bases at V and 6 bases at J; junction bases unmatched: 4. The CDR3 length is 15 residues. The CDR3 is CSARDVGTSGNIQYF. The DNA of the CDR3 is TGCAGTGCTAGAGATGTGGGGACTAGCGGAAACATTCAGTACTTC.

The gene calls are TRBV20-1 and TRBJ2-7, with 7 bases that match TRBD1. The ends lost 1 base at V and 7 bases at J; junction bases unmatched: 7. CDR3 size: 13 residues. The germline V gene has CDR1 DFQATT and CDR2 SNEGSKA (reference sequence). The CDR3 DNA is TGCAGTGCTAGAGGACAGGGTCTGGAAGAGCAGTACTTC. Translation: CSARGQGLEEQYF.

CDR3 amino acids: CASSTGQRSGTDTQYF. The DNA of the CDR3 is TGTGCCAGCAGCACAGGACAGCGGAGTGGCACAGATACGCAGTATTTT. The V gene is TRBV13, the J gene TRBJ2-3, with a tentative D call TRBD1 (6 bases). CDR1 and CDR2 from the germline V gene are PRHDT and FYEKMQ (reference sequence). Deletions cut 5 bases from V and 1 base from J, with 16 bases between. The CDR3 contains 16 residues.